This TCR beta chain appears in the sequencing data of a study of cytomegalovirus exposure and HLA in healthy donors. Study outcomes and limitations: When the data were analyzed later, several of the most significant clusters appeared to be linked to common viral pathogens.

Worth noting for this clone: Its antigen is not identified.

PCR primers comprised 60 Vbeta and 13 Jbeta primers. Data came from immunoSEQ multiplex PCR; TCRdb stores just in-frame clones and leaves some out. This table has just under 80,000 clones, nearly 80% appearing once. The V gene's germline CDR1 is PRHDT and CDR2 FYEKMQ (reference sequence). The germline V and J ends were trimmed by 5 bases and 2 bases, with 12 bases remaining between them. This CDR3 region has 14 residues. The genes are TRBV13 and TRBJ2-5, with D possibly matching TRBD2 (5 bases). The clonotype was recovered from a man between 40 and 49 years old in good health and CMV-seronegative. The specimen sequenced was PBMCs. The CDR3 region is CASSLGLIQETQYF. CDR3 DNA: TGTGCCAGCAGCCTTGGACTGATTCAAGAGACCCAGTACTTC.